This T cell receptor beta chain was sequenced for a study of T cell responses to AZD1222 COVID-19 vaccine. With regard to this clone: What it recognizes is unknown.

Sequencing was performed with immunoSEQ multiplex PCR; in TCRdb, only in-frame clones are kept and a portion is missing. The data hold some 81,000 clones, with about 82% observed a single time. Germline V CDR1 and CDR2: MNHNY, SVGAGI (reference sequence). The length of the CDR3 is 15 residues. V trimming: 5 bases; J trimming: 4 bases; junction bases outside the gene matches: 4. Study-wide points: Sampling that yielded the repertoires occurred only after the peak T cell response. White British ancestry dominated among donors, who included more females, and clonal diversity was possibly underestimated. Seropositivity was recorded at baseline in only 6 or 7 AZD1222 recipients. Spike-wide coverage was observed for vaccine-associated CD4 TCRs, with dominant responses at 160-218 and 743-854.

The chain employs TRBV6-6 and TRBJ2-4, with 11 bases fitting TRBD1. The sample here was peripheral blood, taken 28 days after the second AZD1222 dose. This clonotype was sampled from an adult who received the AZD1222 COVID-19 vaccine. CDR3 in amino acids: CASSPGTGGKNIQYF. CDR3 sequence (DNA): TGTGCCAGCAGTCCCGGGACAGGGGGTAAAAACATTCAGTACTTC.